The T cell receptor beta chain under discussion was sequenced for a study of beta chain features in type 1 diabetes. This clone has a handful of counts. The CDR3 totals 15 residues. CDR1 and CDR2 from the germline V gene are KGHSH and LQKENI. Germline trimming cut 3 bases from V and 6 bases from J; bases unmatched to any gene: 9. The study reverse transcribed the entire isolated RNA, so it sequenced expressed TCRB transcripts. TCRdb's table, derived via immunoSEQ multiplex PCR, lists solely in-frame clones and lacks some. The sample has hundreds of thousands of clones, 10% to 15% seen once. The sequence was collected from a man aged 18-30 years in good health. Sequenced input: naive CD4+ T cells from blood. The chain links TRBV18 to TRBJ2-7; 9 nucleotides align to TRBD1. The CDR3 DNA reads as TGTGCCAGCTCACCCAGACCGGGACAGGGCACCGAGCAGTACTTC. This gives the protein CASSPRPGQGTEQYF.